This TCR beta chain was found in a study of CD8 T cells in ankylosing spondylitis. TCRdb passed the 5' RACE reads through MiXCR, listing each CDR3 protein once. Of roughly 91,000 distinct CDR3 sequences in the sample, about 8.3% are singletons; the top ten hold around 10%. This clonotype was detected many times. The CDR3 consists of 15 residues. Trimming stripped 5 bases from V and 5 bases from J, with 17 bases between. The germline V gene has CDR1 SGHVS and CDR2 FQNEAQ. This rearrangement joins TRBV7-8 to TRBJ2-3; D is possibly TRBD2 (7 bases). Sequencing was carried out using blood, either unsorted or a sorted T cell fraction (not recorded which). The receptor's source is a male donor with ankylosing spondylitis or in good health (not recorded which). The CDR3 region has the DNA TGTGCCAGCAGCCCCCAGGGGCGGGAGATAGATACGCAGTATTTT. Its translation: CASSPQGREIDTQYF.